The 17 T cell receptor beta chains in this list originate from one sample, sequenced in a study of T cell repertoires in cytomegalovirus infection. Via MiXCR, TCRdb re-called the reads, giving one row per CDR3 protein. The data contain 150,000 to 200,000 distinct CDR3 sequences, about 28% of them seen just once; the ten biggest clones take up 31%. Sequenced: PBMCs. The receptors stem from a human donor in good health (CMV status not recorded). Some clones in this sample may be carry-over from other donors' samples.

The rearrangement links TRBV14 to TRBJ2-2; weak D call: TRBD1 (5 bases). The germline CDR1 and CDR2 sequences are SGHDN and FVKESK. CDR3 length: 16 amino acids. With 0 bases removed from V and 0 bases from J, the gap between germline ends came to 8 bases. This CDR3 is CASSQERTSNTGELFF. The CDR3 DNA reads TGTGCCAGCAGCCAAGAGCGGACATCGAACACCGGGGAGCTGTTTTTT.

J is TRBJ1-1 and V is TRBV12-3 or TRBV12-4; tentatively, D is TRBD1 (5 bases). V was trimmed by 7 bases and J by 3 bases, leaving 15 bases between them. This CDR3 spans 14 amino acids. DNA for the CDR3: TGTGCCAGCACAAACCTGATGGGGGACACTGAAGCTTTCTTT. This codes for CASTNLMGDTEAFF.

This clonotype was counted between two and nine times. The chain couples TRBV14 to TRBJ2-2; D is unresolved. V was shortened by 7 bases and J by 1 base, with 16 bases between the two germline ends. Germline V gene lookup returns CDR1 SGHDN and CDR2 FVKESK. The CDR3 is 16 amino acids. The CDR3 DNA is TGTGCCAGCACCCAGAGTAGGAAGGGGAACACCGGGGAGCTGTTTTTT. This sequence encodes CASTQSRKGNTGELFF.

This clonotype was seen a handful of times. The chain employs TRBV15 and TRBJ1-1; D gene unclear. CDR3 length equals 16 residues. V was pared by 3 bases and J by 0 bases, with 14 bases between. Germline CDR1 is LNHNV and CDR2 is YYDKDF (reference sequence). In DNA, the CDR3 is TGTGCCACCAGCAGTTCTCACAGCCTACTGAACACTGAAGCTTTCTTT. Its translation: CATSSSHSLLNTEAFF.

This chain links TRBV20-1 with TRBJ1-5; D unresolved. Germline assignment: CDR1 DFQATT and CDR2 SNEGSKA (reference sequence). The CDR3 contains 15 residues. The germline V and J ends were trimmed by 6 bases and 0 bases, with 15 bases remaining between them. The DNA of the CDR3 is TGCAGTGCCCCCAGCGCAGTTAATAGCAATCAGCCCCAGCATTTT. Translation: CSAPSAVNSNQPQHF.

This clonotype was detected only a few times. The chain is built from TRBV24-1 and TRBJ2-3; 7 positions agree with TRBD1. V shed 3 bases and J 3 bases; nucleotides not matched to a gene: 2. The V gene's germline CDR1 is KGHDR and CDR2 SFDVKD. The CDR3 sequence is 14 residues long. The CDR3 spells CATSDVGQTDTQYF. CDR3 DNA sequence: TGTGCCACCAGTGATGTGGGACAGACAGATACGCAGTATTTT.

This chain uses TRBV7-2 with TRBJ1-2; D perhaps matches TRBD1 (6 bases). Germline values: CDR1 SGHTA, CDR2 FQGNSA. The CDR3 totals 14 residues. Deletions cut 5 bases from V and 3 bases from J, with 13 bases between. CDR3 sequence reads: CASSKTGADYGYTF. The CDR3 DNA follows: TGTGCCAGCAGCAAGACAGGAGCTGACTATGGCTACACCTTC. The full variable domain, rest sourced from reference TRBV7-2 and TRBJ1-2, is GAGVSQSPSNKVTEKGKDVELRCDPISGHTALYWYRQSLGQGLEFLIYFQGNSAPDKSGLPSDRFSAERTGGSVSTLTIQRTQQEDSAVYLCASSKTGADYGYTFGSGTRLTVV.

This clonotype was picked up a small number of times. V gene TRBV7-6 combines with J gene TRBJ2-7, with D perhaps TRBD1 (6 bases). Germline CDR1 reads SGHVS; CDR2 reads FNYEAQ. The germline V and J ends were trimmed by 4 bases and 2 bases, with 18 bases remaining between them. The CDR3 covers 16 residues. CDR3 coding DNA: TGTGCCAGCAGCTCTCGATCCACAGGGCCTCCCTACGAGCAGTACTTC. The encoded protein is CASSSRSTGPPYEQYF.

A single count supports this clonotype. This chain connects TRBV7-8 to TRBJ2-3, with a tentative D call TRBD1 (5 bases). Germline CDR1 reads SGHVS; CDR2 reads FQNEAQ. The CDR3 has 13 residues. Trimming took off 1 base at V and 4 bases at J, with 6 bases between the two ends. In nucleotides, the CDR3 is TGTGCCAGCAGCTTAGAAGGGGCAGATACGCAGTATTTT. Its translation: CASSLEGADTQYF.

This rearrangement joins TRBV6-8 to TRBJ1-6; D may be TRBD1 (5 bases). Germline CDR1 reads MNHGY; CDR2 reads SAAAGT. V was pared by 0 bases and J by 10 bases, with 16 bases between. This CDR3 contains 16 residues. As DNA, the CDR3 is TGTGCCAGCAGTTACTCGGGGGAGATTGTGGGCTCACCCCTCCACTTT. Protein: CASSYSGEIVGSPLHF.

This clonotype was recorded many times. The chain has TRBV7-2 and TRBJ2-1; a weak D match, TRBD2 (6 bases). Trimming shortened V by 4 bases and J by 3 bases, and 10 bases separated the two germline ends. This CDR3 is built from 14 residues. The germline V gene has CDR1 SGHTA and CDR2 FQGNSA. The CDR3 DNA sequence: TGTGCCAGCAGCTCGGGGGTCCGCTACAATGAGCAGTTCTTC. This codes for CASSSGVRYNEQFF.

The chain employs TRBV2 and TRBJ2-1; no clear D gene. Germline V gene sequence: CDR1 SNHLY, CDR2 FYNNEI. V lost 6 bases and J lost 5, with 14 bases in between. The CDR3 is made up of 14 amino acids. The DNA for the CDR3 is TGTGCCAGCAGCCCCCTGGGCGCGGACAATGAGCAGTTCTTC. As protein: CASSPLGADNEQFF.

This clonotype was detected a few times. The J gene is TRBJ1-2, the V gene TRBV27, with TRBD1 as a possible D gene (5 bases). This CDR3 has 14 amino acids. CDR1 and CDR2 (germline): MNHEY, SMNVEV (reference sequence). V lost 5 bases and J 8 bases, leaving 18 bases between the germline ends. Here the CDR3 DNA reads TGTGCCAGCAGTCTCCAGGGACGTCGAGGGGGCTACACCTTC. Encoded protein: CASSLQGRRGGYTF.

This clonotype was recorded many times. In DNA form, the CDR3 reads TGTGCCAGCAGCTCGACAGGGGGCTATGGCTACACCTTC. It encodes CASSSTGGYGYTF. This rearrangement joins TRBV7-2 to TRBJ1-2; 9 bases line up with TRBD1. This CDR3 spans 13 amino acids. Germline CDR1 SGHTA, CDR2 FQGNSA. The V segment lost 4 bases and the J segment 4 bases; nucleotides outside the gene matches: 1.

In this sample, this clonotype turned up a few times. This chain connects TRBV7-2 to TRBJ1-4; D is possibly TRBD1 (5 bases). Trimming took 5 bases from V and 5 from J, leaving 18 bases between them. This CDR3 is 16 amino acids long. CDR1 is SGHTA and CDR2 is FQGNSA in the germline V gene. Here the CDR3 DNA reads TGTGCCAGCAGCCCCCAGGGCGGAATGGGAAATGAAAAACTGTTTTTT. Translating it yields CASSPQGGMGNEKLFF.

There are a few counts of this clonotype. The chain combines TRBV15 with TRBJ2-3; no clear D. Trimming shortened V by 1 base and J by 0 bases, and 5 bases separated the two germline ends. The V gene's germline CDR1 is LNHNV and CDR2 YYDKDF (reference sequence). The CDR3 sequence is 14 residues long. The CDR3, as DNA: TGTGCCACCAGCAGAGCCGGGAGCACAGATACGCAGTATTTT. It specifies CATSRAGSTDTQYF. Filled out from reference TRBV15 and TRBJ2-3, the complete variable domain reads DAMVIQNPRYQVTQFGKPVTLSCSQTLNHNVMYWYQQKSSQAPKLLFHYYDKDFNNEADTPDNFQSRRPNTSFCFLDIRSPGLGDTAMYLCATSRAGSTDTQYFGPGTRLTVL.

This clonotype was seen once. The CDR3: CSVEIRPYEQYF. The CDR3, as DNA: TGCAGCGTTGAAATCAGGCCCTACGAGCAGTACTTC. The rearrangement links TRBV29-1 to TRBJ2-7, with D uncertain. The germline V gene encodes CDR1 SQVTM and CDR2 ANQGSEA. The CDR3 totals 12 residues. V lost 2 bases to trimming and J lost 2 bases, with 7 bases between them.